Listed below are T cell receptor beta chains from one sample, sequenced in a study of cytomegalovirus exposure and HLA in healthy donors. Assay: immunoSEQ multiplex PCR; the TCRdb copy retains only in-frame clones and omits some. The sample contains about 140,000 clones, roughly four fifths of which appear only once. The sample was PBMCs. The receptor source for this set is a woman in her 40s in good health and CMV-seronegative. The conserved cysteine and the conserved F or W are not part of the CDR3 here. D genes are given only for firm matches. Only some rows state a clone size, as once, few, many or a class for expanded clones.

clone size: NA
V gene: TRBV28
D gene: TRBD1
CDR3 protein: ASRPNRGGGEKLF

clone size: NA
V gene: TRBV9
D gene: TRBD2
CDR3 protein: ASSVVSSDSGRFNEQF

clone size: once
V gene: TRBV7-2
D gene: NA
CDR3 protein: ASSLNLPGSSGANVLT

clone size: NA
V gene: TRBV5-1
D gene: TRBD2
CDR3 protein: ASSSGGSRADTQY

clone size: NA
V gene: TRBV10-1
D gene: NA
CDR3 protein: ASSSNTRGEQY

clone size: NA
V gene: TRBV11-3
D gene: NA
CDR3 protein: ASSLEAGNTEAF

clone size: NA
V gene: TRBV5-6
D gene: TRBD1
CDR3 protein: ASSWDRSYEQY

clone size: NA
V gene: TRBV19
D gene: NA
CDR3 protein: ASSITGKSNTYEQY

clone size: once
V gene: TRBV10-3
D gene: NA
CDR3 protein: AISDALTLNEQF

clone size: NA
V gene: TRBV5-4
D gene: NA
CDR3 protein: ASSPSKNTGELF

clone size: NA
V gene: TRBV5-4
D gene: TRBD1
CDR3 protein: ASSSSGQGSYNEQF

clone size: NA
V gene: TRBV15
D gene: TRBD1
CDR3 protein: ATTDRDRHYEQY

clone size: few
V gene: TRBV7-9
D gene: TRBD2
CDR3 protein: ASSLGTSGYTDTQY

clone size: NA
V gene: TRBV5-1
D gene: NA
CDR3 protein: ASSLGSGRDYLYGYT

clone size: NA
V gene: TRBV18
D gene: TRBD1
CDR3 protein: ASSPGTGGYEQY

clone size: once
V gene: TRBV28
D gene: NA
CDR3 protein: ASSGLVTPLSLGNTIY

clone size: NA
V gene: TRBV4-3
D gene: TRBD2
CDR3 protein: ASSQGGLAGQETQY

clone size: NA
V gene: TRBV9
D gene: NA
CDR3 protein: ASSVGDSVYQPQH

clone size: NA
V gene: TRBV19
D gene: TRBD1
CDR3 protein: ASVLTGGSGKLF

clone size: NA
V gene: TRBV30
D gene: TRBD1
CDR3 protein: AWSLGQGISGYT

clone size: NA
V gene: TRBV19
D gene: TRBD1
CDR3 protein: ASSTTGTAQETQY

clone size: NA
V gene: TRBV18
D gene: TRBD1
CDR3 protein: ASSPRTGGPESGELF

clone size: NA
V gene: TRBV27
D gene: TRBD1
CDR3 protein: ASSQQSRGSKNIQY

clone size: NA
V gene: TRBV9
D gene: NA
CDR3 protein: ASSVTPGGDGSPLH

clone size: NA
V gene: TRBV6-5
D gene: TRBD1
CDR3 protein: ASSYPRKGQNEQF

clone size: NA
V gene: TRBV27
D gene: TRBD2
CDR3 protein: ASSLTSDPYEQY

clone size: NA
V gene: TRBV10-1
D gene: NA
CDR3 protein: ASSGPREQF

clone size: NA
V gene: TRBV5-1
D gene: NA
CDR3 protein: ASSFRGSRELF

clone size: NA
V gene: TRBV29-1
D gene: TRBD2
CDR3 protein: SVEYRVGTRVNEQF

clone size: NA
V gene: TRBV6-5
D gene: TRBD2
CDR3 protein: ASSLTSGTYEQY

clone size: NA
V gene: TRBV11-2
D gene: TRBD1
CDR3 protein: ASSLEGTGSNSPLH

clone size: NA
V gene: TRBV5-1
D gene: NA
CDR3 protein: ASSHGTRQETQY

clone size: NA
V gene: TRBV19
D gene: NA
CDR3 protein: ASSMEYLWGNQPQH

clone size: NA
V gene: TRBV28
D gene: TRBD1
CDR3 protein: ASRTTGAPSYNSPLH